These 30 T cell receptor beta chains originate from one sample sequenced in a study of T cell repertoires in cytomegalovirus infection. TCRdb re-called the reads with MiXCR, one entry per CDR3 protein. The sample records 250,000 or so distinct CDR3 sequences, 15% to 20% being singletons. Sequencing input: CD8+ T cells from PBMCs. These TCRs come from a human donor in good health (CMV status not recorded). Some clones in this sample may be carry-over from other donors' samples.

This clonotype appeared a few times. The CDR3 bases are TGTGCCAGCAGCCCGAGCGGAGGGACCAATGAGCAGTTCTTC. This translates into CASSPSGGTNEQFF. The chain couples TRBV5-5 to TRBJ2-1, with TRBD2 as a possible D gene (6 bases). CDR1 is SGHKS, CDR2 YYEKEE, per germline (reference sequence). V lost 4 bases to trimming and J lost 6 bases, with 14 bases between them. This CDR3 spans 14 amino acids.

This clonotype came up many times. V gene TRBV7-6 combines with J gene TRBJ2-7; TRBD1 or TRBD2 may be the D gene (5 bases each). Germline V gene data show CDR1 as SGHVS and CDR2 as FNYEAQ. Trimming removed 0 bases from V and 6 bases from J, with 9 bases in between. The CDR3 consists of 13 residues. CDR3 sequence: CASSLAGVGEQYF. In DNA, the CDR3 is TGTGCCAGCAGCTTAGCGGGGGTAGGCGAGCAGTACTTC.

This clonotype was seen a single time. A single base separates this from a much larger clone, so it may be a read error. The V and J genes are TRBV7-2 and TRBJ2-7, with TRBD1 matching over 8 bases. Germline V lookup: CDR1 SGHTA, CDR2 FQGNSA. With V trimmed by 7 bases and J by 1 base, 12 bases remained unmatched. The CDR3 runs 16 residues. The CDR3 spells CASNVRGQGPSYEQYF. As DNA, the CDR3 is TGTGCCAGCAACGTAAGAGGACAGGGTCCTTCCTACGAGCAGTACTTC. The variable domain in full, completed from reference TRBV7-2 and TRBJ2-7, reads GAGVSQSPSNKVTEKGKDVELRCDPISGHTALYWYRQSLGQGLEFLIYFQGNSAPDKSGLPSDRFSAERTGGSVSTLTIQRTQQEDSAVYLCASNVRGQGPSYEQYFGPGTRLTVT.

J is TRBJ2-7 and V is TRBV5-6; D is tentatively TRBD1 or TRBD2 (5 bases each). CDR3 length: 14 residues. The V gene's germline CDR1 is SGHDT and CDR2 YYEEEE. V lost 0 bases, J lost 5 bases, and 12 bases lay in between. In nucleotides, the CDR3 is TGTGCCAGCAGCTTGGGGGTTCGGGGCGACGAGCAGTACTTC. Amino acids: CASSLGVRGDEQYF.

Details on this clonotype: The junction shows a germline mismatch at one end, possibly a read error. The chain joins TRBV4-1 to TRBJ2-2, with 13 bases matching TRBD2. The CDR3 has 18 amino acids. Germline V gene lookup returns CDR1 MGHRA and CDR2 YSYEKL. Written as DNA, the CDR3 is TGCGCCAGCAGCCCAGGACTAGCGGGGGCCTTGAACACCCGGGAGCTGTTTTTT. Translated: CASSPGLAGALNTRELFF.

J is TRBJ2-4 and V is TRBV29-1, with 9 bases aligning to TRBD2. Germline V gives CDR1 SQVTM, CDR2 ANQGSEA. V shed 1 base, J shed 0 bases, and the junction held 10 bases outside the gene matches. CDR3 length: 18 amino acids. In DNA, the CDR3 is TGCAGCGTTGAAGGGCAGGGTGAGCGGGGGGTAGCCAAAAACATTCAGTACTTC. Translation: CSVEGQGERGVAKNIQYF.

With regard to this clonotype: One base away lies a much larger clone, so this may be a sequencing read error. CDR3 nucleotides: TGTGCCAGCAGCTTAGCGGGGCAACAGGAGGCGTTGGAAAAACTGTTTTTT. Translated, it gives CASSLAGQQEALEKLFF. V gene TRBV7-8 combines with J gene TRBJ1-4; maybe TRBD1 (5 bases). Looked up from germline, CDR1 is SGHVS and CDR2 is FQNEAQ. This CDR3 spans 17 amino acids. Trimming stripped 0 bases from V and 8 bases from J, with 19 bases between.

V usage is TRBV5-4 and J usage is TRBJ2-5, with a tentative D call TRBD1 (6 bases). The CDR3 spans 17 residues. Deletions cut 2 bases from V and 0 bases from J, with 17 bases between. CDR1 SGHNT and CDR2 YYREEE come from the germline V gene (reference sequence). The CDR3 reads CASSFPRQDKDQETQYF. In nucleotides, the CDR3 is TGTGCCAGCAGCTTCCCCCGACAGGATAAGGACCAAGAGACCCAGTACTTC. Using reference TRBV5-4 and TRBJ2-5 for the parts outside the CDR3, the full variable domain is ETGVTQSPTHLIKTRGQQVTLRCSSQSGHNTVSWYQQALGQGPQFIFQYYREEENGRGNFPPRFSGLQFPNYSSELNVNALELDDSALYLCASSFPRQDKDQETQYFGPGTRLLVL.

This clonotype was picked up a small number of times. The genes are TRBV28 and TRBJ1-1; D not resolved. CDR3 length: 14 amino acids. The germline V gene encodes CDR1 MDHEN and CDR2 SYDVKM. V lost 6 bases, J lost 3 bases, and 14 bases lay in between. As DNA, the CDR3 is TGTGCCAGCAGCCACTCTAATTGGGACACTGAAGCTTTCTTT. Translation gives CASSHSNWDTEAFF.

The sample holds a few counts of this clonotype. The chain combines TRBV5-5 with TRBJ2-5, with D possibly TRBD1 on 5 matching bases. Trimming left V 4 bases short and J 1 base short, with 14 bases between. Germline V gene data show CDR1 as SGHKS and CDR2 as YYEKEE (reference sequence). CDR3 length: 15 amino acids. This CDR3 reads CASSQDDRTQETQYF. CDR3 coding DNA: TGTGCCAGCAGCCAAGATGACAGAACCCAAGAGACCCAGTACTTC.

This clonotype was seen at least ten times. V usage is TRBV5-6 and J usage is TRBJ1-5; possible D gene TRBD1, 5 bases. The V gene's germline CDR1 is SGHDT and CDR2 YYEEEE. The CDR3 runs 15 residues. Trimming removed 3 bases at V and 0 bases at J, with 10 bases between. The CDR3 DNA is TGTGCCAGCAGCTATGGGACGGTTAGCAATCAGCCCCAGCATTTT. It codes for CASSYGTVSNQPQHF.

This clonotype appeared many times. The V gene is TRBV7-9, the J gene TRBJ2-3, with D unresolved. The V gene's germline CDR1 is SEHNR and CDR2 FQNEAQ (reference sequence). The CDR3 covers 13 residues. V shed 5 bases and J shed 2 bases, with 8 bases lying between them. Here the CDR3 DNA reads TGTGCCAGCAGCGGACGCCTCACAGATACGCAGTATTTT. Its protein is CASSGRLTDTQYF.

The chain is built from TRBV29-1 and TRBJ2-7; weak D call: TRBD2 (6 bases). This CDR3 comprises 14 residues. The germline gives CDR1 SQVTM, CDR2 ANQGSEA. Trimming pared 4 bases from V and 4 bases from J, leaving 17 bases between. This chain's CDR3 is CSVAVGRGTYEQYF. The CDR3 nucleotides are TGCAGCGTTGCAGTAGGGCGAGGGACTTACGAGCAGTACTTC.

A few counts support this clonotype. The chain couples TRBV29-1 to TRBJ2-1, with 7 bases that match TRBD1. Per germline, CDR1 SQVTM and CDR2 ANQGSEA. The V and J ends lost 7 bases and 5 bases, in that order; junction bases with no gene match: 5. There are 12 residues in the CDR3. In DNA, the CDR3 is TGCAGCGCCGGGACAGATGACAATGAGCAGTTCTTC. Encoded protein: CSAGTDDNEQFF.

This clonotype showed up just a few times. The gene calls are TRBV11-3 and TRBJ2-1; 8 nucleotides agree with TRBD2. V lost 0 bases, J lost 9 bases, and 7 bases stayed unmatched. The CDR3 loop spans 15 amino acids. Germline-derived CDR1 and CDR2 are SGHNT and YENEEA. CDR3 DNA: TGTGCCAGCAGCTTAGAGGCGGGGGGTCTAGGTGAGCAGTTCTTC. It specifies CASSLEAGGLGEQFF.

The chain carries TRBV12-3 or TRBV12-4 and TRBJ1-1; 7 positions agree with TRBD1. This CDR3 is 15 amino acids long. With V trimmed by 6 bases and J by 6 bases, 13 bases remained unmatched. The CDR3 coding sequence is TGTGCCAGCAGCTCCCCCGGACAGGTTTTCGCTGAAGCTTTCTTT. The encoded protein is CASSSPGQVFAEAFF.

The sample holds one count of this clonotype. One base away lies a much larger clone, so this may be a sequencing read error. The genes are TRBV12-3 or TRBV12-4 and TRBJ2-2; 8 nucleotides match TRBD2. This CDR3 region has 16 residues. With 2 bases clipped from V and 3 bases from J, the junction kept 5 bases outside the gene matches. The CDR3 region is CASSLRSSGYTGELFF. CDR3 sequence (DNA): TGTGCCAGCAGTTTAAGGTCTAGCGGGTACACCGGGGAGCTGTTTTTT.

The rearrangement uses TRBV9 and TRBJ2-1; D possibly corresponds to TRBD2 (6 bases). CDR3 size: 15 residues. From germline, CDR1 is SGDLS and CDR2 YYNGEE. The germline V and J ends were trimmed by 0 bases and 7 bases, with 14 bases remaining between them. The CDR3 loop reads CASSVEKRARNEQFF. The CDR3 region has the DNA TGTGCCAGCAGCGTAGAAAAGCGGGCACGGAATGAGCAGTTCTTC. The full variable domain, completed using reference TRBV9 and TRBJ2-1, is DSGVTQTPKHLITATGQRVTLRCSPRSGDLSVYWYQQSLDQGLQFLIQYYNGEERAKGNILERFSAQQFPDLHSELNLSSLELGDSALYFCASSVEKRARNEQFFGPGTRLTVL.

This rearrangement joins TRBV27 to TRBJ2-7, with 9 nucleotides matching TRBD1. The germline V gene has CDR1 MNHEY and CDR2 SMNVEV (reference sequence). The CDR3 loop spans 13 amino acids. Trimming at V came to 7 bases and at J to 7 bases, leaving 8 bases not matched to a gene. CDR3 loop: CASKLQGAGEQYF. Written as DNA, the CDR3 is TGTGCCAGCAAGCTACAGGGGGCTGGAGAGCAGTACTTC.

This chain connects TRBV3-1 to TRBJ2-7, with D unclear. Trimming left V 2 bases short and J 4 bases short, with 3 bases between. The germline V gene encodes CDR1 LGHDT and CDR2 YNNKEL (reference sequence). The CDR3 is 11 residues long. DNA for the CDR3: TGTGCCAGCAGCCAAATGTACGAGCAGTACTTC. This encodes CASSQMYEQYF.

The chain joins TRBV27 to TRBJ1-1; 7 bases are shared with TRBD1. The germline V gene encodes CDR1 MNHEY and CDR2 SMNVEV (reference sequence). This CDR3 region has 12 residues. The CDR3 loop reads CAARGSGAEAFF. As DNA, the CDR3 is TGTGCAGCCAGGGGGTCGGGCGCTGAAGCTTTCTTT.

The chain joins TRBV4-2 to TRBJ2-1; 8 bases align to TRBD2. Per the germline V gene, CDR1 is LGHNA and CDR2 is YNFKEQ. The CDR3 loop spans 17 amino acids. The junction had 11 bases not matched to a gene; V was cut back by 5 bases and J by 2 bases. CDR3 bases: TGTGCCAGCAGCGTCGAGGCAACGGGACTAGCCTACAATGAGCAGTTCTTC. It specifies CASSVEATGLAYNEQFF.

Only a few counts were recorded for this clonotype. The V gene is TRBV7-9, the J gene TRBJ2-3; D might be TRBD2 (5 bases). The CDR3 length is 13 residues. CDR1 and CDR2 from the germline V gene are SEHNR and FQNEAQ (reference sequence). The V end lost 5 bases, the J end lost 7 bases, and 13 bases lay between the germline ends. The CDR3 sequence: CASSQFERNTQYF. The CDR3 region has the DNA TGTGCCAGCAGCCAGTTCGAGCGGAATACGCAGTATTTT.

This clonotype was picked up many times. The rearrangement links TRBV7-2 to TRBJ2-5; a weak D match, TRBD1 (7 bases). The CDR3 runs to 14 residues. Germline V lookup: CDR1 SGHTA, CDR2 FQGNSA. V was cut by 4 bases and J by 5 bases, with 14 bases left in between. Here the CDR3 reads CASSYRGGSETQYF. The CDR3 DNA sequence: TGTGCCAGCAGCTACAGGGGAGGTTCGGAGACCCAGTACTTC. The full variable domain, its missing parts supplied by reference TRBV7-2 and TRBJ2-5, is GAGVSQSPSNKVTEKGKDVELRCDPISGHTALYWYRQSLGQGLEFLIYFQGNSAPDKSGLPSDRFSAERTGGSVSTLTIQRTQQEDSAVYLCASSYRGGSETQYFGPGTRLLVL.

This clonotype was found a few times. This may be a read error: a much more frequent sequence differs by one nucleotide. The CDR3 coding sequence is TGTGCCAGCAGCCCCCCGGGACAGGGGAACTATGGCTACACCTTC. Translated, it gives CASSPPGQGNYGYTF. The chain combines TRBV28 with TRBJ1-2, with 10 bases identical to TRBD1. The CDR3 has 15 amino acids. With V trimmed by 6 bases and J by 2 bases, 6 bases remained unmatched. Germline assignment: CDR1 MDHEN and CDR2 SYDVKM.

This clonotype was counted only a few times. DNA for the CDR3: TGCAGTGCTAGAGACACAGGCGAACAAAACCTTAACTATGGCTACACCTTC. Its translation: CSARDTGEQNLNYGYTF. The chain joins TRBV20-1 to TRBJ1-2; TRBD1 is a possible D gene (5 bases). The CDR3 totals 17 residues. The V and J ends lost 0 bases and 1 base respectively, with 18 bases between them. Looked up from germline, CDR1 is DFQATT and CDR2 is SNEGSKA (reference sequence).

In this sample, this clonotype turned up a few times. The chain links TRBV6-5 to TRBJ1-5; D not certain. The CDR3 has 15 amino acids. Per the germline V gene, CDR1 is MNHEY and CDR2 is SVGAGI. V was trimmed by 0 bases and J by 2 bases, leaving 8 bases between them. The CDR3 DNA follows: TGTGCCAGCAGTTACTCGAAAGGAGGCAATCAGCCCCAGCATTTT. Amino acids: CASSYSKGGNQPQHF.

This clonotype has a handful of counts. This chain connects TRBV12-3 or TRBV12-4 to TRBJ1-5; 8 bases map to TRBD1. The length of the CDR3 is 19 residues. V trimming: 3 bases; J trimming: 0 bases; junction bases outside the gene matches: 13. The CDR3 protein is CASSFWTGQDPYSNQPQHF. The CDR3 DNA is TGTGCCAGCAGTTTCTGGACGGGACAGGATCCTTATAGCAATCAGCCCCAGCATTTT.

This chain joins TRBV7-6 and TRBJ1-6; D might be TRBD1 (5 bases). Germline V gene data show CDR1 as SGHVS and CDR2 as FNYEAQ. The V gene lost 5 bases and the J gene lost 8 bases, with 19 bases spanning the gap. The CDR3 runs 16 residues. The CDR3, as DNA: TGTGCCAGCAGCGAAGCTTTCGCGACAGATTATTCACCCCTCCACTTT. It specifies CASSEAFATDYSPLHF.

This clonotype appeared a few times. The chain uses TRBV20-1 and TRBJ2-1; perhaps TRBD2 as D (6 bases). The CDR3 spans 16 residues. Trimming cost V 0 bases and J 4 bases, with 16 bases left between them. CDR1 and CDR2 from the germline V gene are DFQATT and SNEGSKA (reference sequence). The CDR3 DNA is TGCAGTGCTAGAGATTCTCGCGGGGCCCGTTACAATGAGCAGTTCTTC. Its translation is CSARDSRGARYNEQFF.